This TCR beta chain is from a study of OX40 agonist ivuxolimab in advanced cancers. CDR1 WNHNN and CDR2 SYGVQD come from the germline V gene (reference sequence). CDR3 size: 13 residues. V was shortened by 3 bases and J by 6 bases, with 11 bases between the two germline ends. Assay used: immunoSEQ multiplex PCR; TCRdb lists only in-frame clones, some missing. The sample has some 99,000 clones; 87% are singletons. This receptor was taken from an adult with an advanced solid tumor such as melanoma, head and neck, liver or kidney cancer. The rearrangement joins TRBV10-1 to TRBJ1-1; D not resolved. Sequenced here: CD4+ or CD8+ T cells sorted from blood, sampled in a trial of the OX40 agonist ivuxolimab. The DNA for the CDR3 is TGCGCCAGCAGTGATGCTTCCAGGCCTGAAGCTTTCTTT. It translates to CASSDASRPEAFF.